This T cell receptor (beta chain) was observed in a study of shared clonotypes between healthy human individuals. In the naive CD8 group, cells lacked CD45RO and were positively selected for CCR7, so terminally differentiated effector memory CD45RA+ cells were left out. The test was conducted at deep level. Replicate sorted-subset PCRs were loaded with around 210 ng DNA, about 30,000 T cell genomes. TCRdb keeps only in-frame clones here, not all; method: immunoSEQ multiplex PCR. The data show just over 2,000,000 clones, 85% to 95% seen once. Germline values: CDR1 GTSNPN, CDR2 SVGIG (reference sequence). The junction had 7 bases not matched to a gene; V was cut back by 0 bases and J by 4 bases. CDR3 size: 15 residues. Comments on this clone: Its antigen is currently unknown.

Whole-study findings and limits: Expectations were that clonotype sharing among donors would be affected by sequencing depth. Naive subsets tended to show greater estimated richness than memory subsets.

Sequenced input: naive CD8+ T cells sorted from blood. The sequence came from a man aged 18 to 29 in good health. The chain carries TRBV30 and TRBJ2-7; 9 bases match TRBD1. Here the CDR3 reads CAWSVTGGPSYEQYF. CDR3 DNA sequence: TGTGCCTGGAGTGTCACAGGGGGCCCAAGTTACGAGCAGTACTTC.